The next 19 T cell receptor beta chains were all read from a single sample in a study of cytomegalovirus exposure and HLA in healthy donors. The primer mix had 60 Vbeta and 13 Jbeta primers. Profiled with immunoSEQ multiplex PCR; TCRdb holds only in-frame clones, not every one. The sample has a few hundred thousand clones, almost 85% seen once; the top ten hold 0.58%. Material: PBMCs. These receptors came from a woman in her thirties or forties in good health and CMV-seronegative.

The DNA of the CDR3 is TGTGCCAGCAGCTTTGCACAGGCCGATAATTCACCCCTCCACTTT. This gives the protein CASSFAQADNSPLHF. This sequence joins TRBV7-8 and TRBJ1-6, with D possibly matching TRBD1 (5 bases). The length of the CDR3 is 15 residues. V shed 3 bases and J shed 5 bases, with 11 bases lying between them. CDR1 is SGHVS and CDR2 is FQNEAQ in the germline V gene.

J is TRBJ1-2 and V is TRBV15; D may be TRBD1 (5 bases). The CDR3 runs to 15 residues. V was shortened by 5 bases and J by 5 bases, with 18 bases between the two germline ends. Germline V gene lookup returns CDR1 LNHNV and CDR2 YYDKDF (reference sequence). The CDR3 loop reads CATSGTGTALYGYTF. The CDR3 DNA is TGTGCCACCAGCGGGACCGGGACTGCTCTTTATGGCTACACCTTC.

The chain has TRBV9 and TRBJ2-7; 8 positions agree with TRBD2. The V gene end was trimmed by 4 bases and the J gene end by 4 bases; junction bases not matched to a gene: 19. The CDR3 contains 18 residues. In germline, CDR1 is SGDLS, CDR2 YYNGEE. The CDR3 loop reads CASSSSPSGGPFSYEQYF. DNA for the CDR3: TGTGCCAGCAGCTCCTCACCCTCGGGGGGGCCTTTTTCGTACGAGCAGTACTTC.

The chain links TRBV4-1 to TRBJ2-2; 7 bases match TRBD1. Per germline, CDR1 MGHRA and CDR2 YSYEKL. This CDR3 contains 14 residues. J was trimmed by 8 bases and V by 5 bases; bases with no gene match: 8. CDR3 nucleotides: TGCGCCAGCAGCTCGACAGGGTCCAAGGGGGAGCTGTTTTTT. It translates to CASSSTGSKGELFF.

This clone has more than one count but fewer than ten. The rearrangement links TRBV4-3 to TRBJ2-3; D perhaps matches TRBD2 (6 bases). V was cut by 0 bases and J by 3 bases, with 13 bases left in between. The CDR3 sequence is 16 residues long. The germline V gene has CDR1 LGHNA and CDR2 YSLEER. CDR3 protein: CASSQEEGGETDTQYF. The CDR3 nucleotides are TGCGCCAGCAGCCAAGAAGAAGGAGGGGAAACAGATACGCAGTATTTT.

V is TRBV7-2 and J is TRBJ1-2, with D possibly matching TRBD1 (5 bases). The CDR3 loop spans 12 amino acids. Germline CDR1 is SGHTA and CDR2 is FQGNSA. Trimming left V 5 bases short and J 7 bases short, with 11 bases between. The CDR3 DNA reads TGTGCCAGCAGCCCTGACAGAAGTGGCTACACCTTC. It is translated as CASSPDRSGYTF. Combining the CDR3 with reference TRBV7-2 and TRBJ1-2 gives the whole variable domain GAGVSQSPSNKVTEKGKDVELRCDPISGHTALYWYRQSLGQGLEFLIYFQGNSAPDKSGLPSDRFSAERTGGSVSTLTIQRTQQEDSAVYLCASSPDRSGYTFGSGTRLTVV.

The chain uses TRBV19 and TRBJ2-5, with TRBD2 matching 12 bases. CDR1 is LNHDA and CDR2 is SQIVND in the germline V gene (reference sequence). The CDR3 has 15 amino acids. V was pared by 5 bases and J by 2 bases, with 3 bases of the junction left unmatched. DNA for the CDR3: TGTGCCAGTAGTCCGACTAGCGGGGGACAAGAGACCCAGTACTTC. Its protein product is CASSPTSGGQETQYF.

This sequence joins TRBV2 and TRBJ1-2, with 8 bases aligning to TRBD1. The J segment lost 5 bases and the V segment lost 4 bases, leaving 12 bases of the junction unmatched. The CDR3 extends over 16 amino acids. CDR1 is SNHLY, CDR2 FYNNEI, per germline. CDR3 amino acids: CASSVYLRGLPYGYTF. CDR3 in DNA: TGTGCCAGCAGTGTATATCTCAGGGGGCTACCTTATGGCTACACCTTC.

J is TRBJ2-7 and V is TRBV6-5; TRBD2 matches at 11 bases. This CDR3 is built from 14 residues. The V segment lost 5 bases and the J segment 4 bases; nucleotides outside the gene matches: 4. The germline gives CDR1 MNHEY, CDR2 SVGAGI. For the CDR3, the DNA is TGTGCCAGCAGTACGGGACTAGCGGCTTACGAGCAGTACTTC. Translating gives CASSTGLAAYEQYF.

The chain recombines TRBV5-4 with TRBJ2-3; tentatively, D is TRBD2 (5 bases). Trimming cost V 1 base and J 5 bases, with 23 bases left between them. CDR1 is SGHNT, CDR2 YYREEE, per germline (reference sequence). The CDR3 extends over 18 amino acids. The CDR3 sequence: CASSLPPGMSRGGDTQYF. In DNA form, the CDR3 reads TGTGCCAGCAGCTTGCCCCCCGGGATGAGTCGCGGCGGAGATACGCAGTATTTT.

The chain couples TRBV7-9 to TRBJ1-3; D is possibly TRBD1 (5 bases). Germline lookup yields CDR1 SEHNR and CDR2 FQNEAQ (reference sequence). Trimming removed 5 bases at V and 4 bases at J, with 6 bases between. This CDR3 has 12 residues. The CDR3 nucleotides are TGTGCCAGCAGCCGGGGGGGAAACACCATATATTTT. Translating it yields CASSRGGNTIYF.

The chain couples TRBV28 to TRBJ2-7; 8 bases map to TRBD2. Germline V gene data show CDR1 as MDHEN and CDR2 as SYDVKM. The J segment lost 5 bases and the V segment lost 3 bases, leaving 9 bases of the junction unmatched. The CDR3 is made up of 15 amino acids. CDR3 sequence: CASSFHRGGSHEQYF. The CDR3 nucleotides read TGTGCCAGCAGTTTTCACCGGGGGGGCAGCCACGAGCAGTACTTC.

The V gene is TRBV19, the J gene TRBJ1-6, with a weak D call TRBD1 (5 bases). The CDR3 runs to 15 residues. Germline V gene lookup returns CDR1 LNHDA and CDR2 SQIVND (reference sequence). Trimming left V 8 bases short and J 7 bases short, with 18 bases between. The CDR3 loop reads CASGGDPGWNSPLHF. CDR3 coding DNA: TGTGCCAGTGGGGGGGACCCCGGATGGAATTCACCCCTCCACTTT.

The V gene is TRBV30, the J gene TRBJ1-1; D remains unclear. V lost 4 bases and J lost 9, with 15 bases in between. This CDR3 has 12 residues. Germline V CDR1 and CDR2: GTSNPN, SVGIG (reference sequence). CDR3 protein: CAWIWSGFKAFF. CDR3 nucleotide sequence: TGTGCCTGGATTTGGTCGGGATTTAAAGCTTTCTTT.

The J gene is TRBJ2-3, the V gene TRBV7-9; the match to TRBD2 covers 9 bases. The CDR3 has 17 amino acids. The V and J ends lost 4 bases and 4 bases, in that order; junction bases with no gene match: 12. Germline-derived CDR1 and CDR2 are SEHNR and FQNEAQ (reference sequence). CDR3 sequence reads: CASSSLLAGRGADTQYF. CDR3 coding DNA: TGTGCCAGCAGCTCGCTCCTAGCGGGGAGAGGGGCAGATACGCAGTATTTT.

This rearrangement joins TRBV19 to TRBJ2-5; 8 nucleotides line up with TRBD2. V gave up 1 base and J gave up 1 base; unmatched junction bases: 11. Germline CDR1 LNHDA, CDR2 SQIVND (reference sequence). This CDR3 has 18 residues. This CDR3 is CASSIGRGGRTVQETQYF. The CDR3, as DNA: TGTGCCAGTAGTATAGGACGGGGGGGGCGGACGGTCCAAGAGACCCAGTACTTC.

The CDR3 is CASSLDRRTEQFF. The CDR3 bases are TGTGCCAGCAGCTTAGATCGGAGGACTGAGCAGTTCTTC. The chain uses TRBV11-2 and TRBJ2-1, with D tentatively TRBD2 (5 bases). V lost 0 bases, J lost 9 bases, and 9 bases lay in between. Germline CDR1 is SGHAT and CDR2 is FQNNGV. The CDR3 contains 13 residues.

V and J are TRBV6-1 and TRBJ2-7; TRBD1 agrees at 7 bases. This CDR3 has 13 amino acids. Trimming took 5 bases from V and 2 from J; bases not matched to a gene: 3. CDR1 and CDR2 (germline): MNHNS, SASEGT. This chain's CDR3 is CASSWTGPYEQYF. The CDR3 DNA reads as TGTGCCAGCAGTTGGACAGGCCCCTACGAGCAGTACTTC.

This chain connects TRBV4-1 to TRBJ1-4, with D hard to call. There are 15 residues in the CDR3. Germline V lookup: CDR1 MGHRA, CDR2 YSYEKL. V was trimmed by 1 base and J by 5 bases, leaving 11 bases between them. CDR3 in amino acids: CASSQGGLGNEKLFF. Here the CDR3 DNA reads TGCGCCAGCAGCCAAGGAGGGTTGGGGAATGAAAAACTGTTTTTT.